The clone carrying this TCR beta chain came up a few times. Its antigen remains unidentified. Unmatched junction bases numbered 8, after V lost 5 bases and J lost 4 bases. The CDR3 totals 17 residues. CDR1 is SGHTA and CDR2 is FQGNSA in the germline V gene. Expressed TCRB transcripts were sequenced because the entire RNA isolate underwent reverse transcription. The protocol was immunoSEQ multiplex PCR, while the TCRdb copy is restricted to in-frame clones and leaves out a portion. The table records 250,000 or so clones, about 70% of them present only once. Sorting that relied on CD45RO/CCR7/CD25/CD127/CD95/CD27 yielded CD4+ naive, central memory, regulatory and stem cell-like memory cells. The sample belongs to a study of beta chain features in type 1 diabetes. Study findings and constraints: Possible PCR preference for shorter templates applied equally to patients and controls. Compared with healthy donors, patients appeared to share more similar naive, central memory and regulatory TCRB repertoires. Overrepresentation of cells with high TCR expression could result from cDNA sequencing.

The chain links TRBV7-2 to TRBJ2-3; TRBD2 matches at 14 bases. The sample taken for sequencing was naive CD4+ T cells from blood. The receptor was isolated from a man aged 25 to 40 in good health. This CDR3 is CASSARLAGGQSDTQYF. DNA of the CDR3: TGTGCCAGCAGCGCGCGACTAGCGGGGGGGCAATCAGATACGCAGTATTTT.